This TCR beta chain was observed in a study of T cell responses to AZD1222 COVID-19 vaccine. Study overall: Pooled together were second doses at about 4 or about 12 weeks. Points from the study as a whole: Seropositive status at baseline applied to only a handful of AZD1222 recipients. The donor cohort was predominantly white British with a female majority, and clonal diversity may have been underestimated.

Only in-frame clones appear in the TCRdb table, and some are missing; sequencing was by immunoSEQ multiplex PCR. The repertoire has 100,000 to 150,000 clones, 88% of them found once; the top ten carry more than 5.5%. CDR1 MNHEY and CDR2 SMNVEV come from the germline V gene (reference sequence). Trimming removed 3 bases from V and 8 bases from J, with 16 bases in between. CDR3 length: 14 amino acids. Remarks on this clone: Its antigen is currently unknown.

The sequenced sample was peripheral blood, obtained on day 0 of AZD1222 vaccination. The TCR comes from an adult in good health. The chain couples TRBV27 to TRBJ1-2; D remains ambiguous. In DNA form, the CDR3 reads TGTGCCAGCAGTTTTCTTTGGGGTTTTGGGGGCTACACCTTC. Its translation is CASSFLWGFGGYTF.